Sequencing of this TCR beta chain was carried out in a study of T cells after yellow fever vaccination. About the study: Preparation used SMART-Seq v4 Ultra Low Input for the low-cell-number fractions.

The CDR3 is 17 residues long. The study's findings and limits: A large majority of primary-vaccination clones showed up again after the booster (about 97% CD4, 85% to 90% CD8). A secondary response was less intense yet reached its peak sooner, at day 5 versus 15. Abundant clonotypes from the bulk population could get into FACS-sorted repertoires as contaminants.

Using its own MiXCR run on the 5' RACE reads, TCRdb lists one record per CDR3 protein. The sample includes about 580,000 distinct CDR3 sequences, about a sixth seen only once; the top ten take roughly 17%. This clonotype came up many times. No antigen is known for it. J is TRBJ1-1 and V is TRBV21-1; the table calls TRBD1, which could not be checked here. TRBV21-1 is listed as a pseudogene. This TCR was recovered from a man younger than 30 who received the YFV17D yellow fever vaccine. Sequenced here: PBMCs, sampled 5 days after the first yellow fever vaccination. The CDR3 protein is CASTPGKGAKGSAEAFF. DNA for the CDR3: TGTGCCAGCACCCCTGGGAAGGGGGCGAAAGGAAGCGCGGAAGCTTTCTTT.